The rows below give T cell receptor beta chains drawn from one sample of a study of breast tumors, draining lymph nodes, adjacent tissues. TCRdb fed the multiplex PCR reads into MiXCR, producing one record per CDR3 protein. The sample carries approximately 170,000 distinct CDR3 sequences, 30% to 35% recorded once. Sequencing was performed on axillary lymph node tissue. The receptors here all came from a female donor with breast cancer. Some clones in this sample may be carry-over from other donors' samples. Both conserved end residues are part of each CDR3. Fields, in order: D gene, clone size, V gene, J gene, CDR3 protein, CDR3 DNA. The D gene is left open where the match is weak. Not every row has a clone size; where given, it reads once, few, many or a size class.

NA	NA	TRBV10-3	TRBJ1-1	CAISESAVLSTEAFF	TGTGCCATCAGTGAGTCCGCGGTCTTGTCCACTGAAGCTTTCTTT
TRBD1	NA	TRBV4-1	TRBJ1-4	CASSPPGGGYGEKLFF	TGCGCCAGCAGCCCTCCAGGGGGCGGGTATGGTGAAAAACTGTTTTTT
NA	many	TRBV19	TRBJ1-5	CASSIAGVWGNQPQHF	TGTGCCAGTAGTATAGCGGGGGTTTGGGGCAATCAGCCCCAGCATTTT
NA	many	TRBV4-3	TRBJ2-6	CASSQDNRAGANVLTF	TGCGCCAGCAGCCAGGATAACAGGGCTGGGGCCAACGTCCTGACTTTC
NA	once	TRBV6-5	TRBJ1-2	CASTDAGAAFHYGYTF	TGTGCCAGCACCGACGCCGGGGCAGCTTTCCACTATGGCTACACCTTC
TRBD1	many	TRBV7-8	TRBJ2-5	CASNRATGDWETQYF	TGTGCCAGCAACCGCGCGACAGGGGACTGGGAGACCCAGTACTTC
NA	few	TRBV6-5	TRBJ1-2	CASSYNAIYGYTF	TGTGCCAGCAGTTATAACGCTATCTATGGCTACACCTTC
TRBD2	once	TRBV11-2	TRBJ2-1	CASSSRLRGGSNEQFF	TGTGCCAGCAGCTCACGTCTACGGGGGGGGAGCAATGAGCAGTTCTTC
NA	many	TRBV5-1	TRBJ2-1	CASNRGGVQYLDEQFF	TGCGCCAGCAACAGGGGAGGGGTTCAGTATTTGGATGAGCAGTTCTTC
NA	many	TRBV6-5	TRBJ2-6	CASRTPGRGANVLTF	TGTGCCAGCAGGACCCCAGGGAGAGGGGCCAACGTCCTGACTTTC
NA	many	TRBV24-1	TRBJ1-4	CATSDSGQGRNEKLFF	TGTGCCACCAGTGATTCAGGGCAAGGTAGAAATGAAAAACTGTTTTTT
NA	many	TRBV5-6	TRBJ1-3	CASSVQGSGNTIYF	TGTGCCAGCAGCGTGCAGGGTTCCGGAAACACCATATATTTT
NA	NA	TRBV5-6	TRBJ1-2	CASSLDPGVYGYTF	TGTGCCAGCAGCTTGGACCCAGGCGTCTACGGCTACACCTTC
NA	NA	TRBV7-2	TRBJ1-2	CASSLVGAGAAGYSF	NA
TRBD2	many	TRBV12-5	TRBJ2-7	CASGLVGGLAAYEQYF	TGTGCTAGTGGTTTGGTAGGGGGACTAGCGGCGTACGAGCAGTACTTC
NA	many	TRBV30	TRBJ2-3	CAWSEQSTDTQYF	TGTGCCTGGAGTGAACAAAGCACAGATACGCAGTATTTT
NA	many	TRBV10-1	TRBJ2-6	CASSESSGANVLTF	TGCGCCAGCAGCGAGAGCTCTGGGGCCAACGTCCTGACTTTC
TRBD1	many	TRBV10-3	TRBJ2-3	CAISEATGQGGTDTQYF	TGTGCCATCAGTGAGGCGACTGGACAGGGGGGCACAGATACGCAGTATTTT
TRBD2	NA	TRBV20-1	TRBJ2-3	CSARASDGRTSDTQYF	TGCAGTGCTAGGGCGTCGGACGGGAGGACGTCAGATACGCAGTATTTT
NA	NA	TRBV6-6	TRBJ1-2	CASSYGQGMYGYTF	TGTGCCAGCAGTTACGGGCAGGGGATGTATGGCTACACCTTC
NA	NA	TRBV12-5	TRBJ2-6	CASGKGPGAGGANVLTF	TGTGCTAGTGGCAAGGGACCGGGGGCAGGCGGGGCCAACGTCCTGACTTTC
NA	many	TRBV15	TRBJ2-1	CATSRDPPSTVSSYNEQFF	TGTGCCACCAGCAGAGATCCCCCTTCGACCGTGAGCTCCTACAATGAGCAGTTCTTC
NA	many	TRBV15	TRBJ1-4	CATSRDTGDEKLFF	TGTGCCACCAGCAGAGATACCGGGGATGAAAAACTGTTTTTT
NA	many	TRBV19	TRBJ1-2	CASSVQGWDYGYTF	TGTGCCAGTAGTGTCCAGGGTTGGGACTATGGCTACACCTTC
NA	many	TRBV3-1	TRBJ2-5	CASSQEWMTQYF	TGTGCCAGCAGCCAAGAGTGGATGACCCAGTACTTC
NA	NA	TRBV6-6	TRBJ2-7	CASSYEKVRERYF	TGTGCCAGCAGTTACGAGAAGGTCCGTGAGCGGTACTTC
NA	many	TRBV9	TRBJ2-7	CASSPQGGVSYEQYF	TGTGCCAGCAGCCCTCAGGGGGGGGTGTCCTACGAGCAGTACTTC
TRBD1	many	TRBV2	TRBJ1-4	CASSADREKLFF	TGTGCCAGCAGTGCGGACAGGGAAAAACTGTTTTTT
NA	many	TRBV5-4	TRBJ1-2	CASSLGRRSDGYTF	TGTGCCAGCAGCTTGGGGAGGCGCTCCGATGGCTACACCTTC
TRBD2	many	TRBV20-1	TRBJ2-3	CSAPLASGIDTQYF	TGCAGTGCCCCCCTGGCCAGCGGGATAGATACGCAGTATTTT
TRBD1	many	TRBV7-3	TRBJ1-2	CASSLGQLGGYTF	TGTGCCAGCAGCTTGGGACAGTTAGGAGGCTACACCTTC
NA	many	TRBV12-3/TRBV12-4	TRBJ2-1	CAIAGVANEQFF	TGTGCCATCGCAGGGGTGGCAAATGAGCAGTTCTTC
NA	many	TRBV29-1	TRBJ2-5	CSVELRQETQYF	TGCAGCGTTGAATTGCGCCAAGAGACCCAGTACTTC
TRBD2	NA	TRBV30	TRBJ2-5	CAWSAGTGGPETQYF	TGTGCCTGGAGTGCAGGTACGGGAGGGCCGGAGACCCAGTACTTC
TRBD1	many	TRBV9	TRBJ2-3	CASSVWQGAMDTQYF	TGTGCCAGCAGCGTATGGCAGGGGGCCATGGATACGCAGTATTTT
NA	NA	TRBV25-1	TRBJ1-3	CASSGLRAGNTIYF	TGTGCCAGCAGTGGGCTGCGAGCCGGAAATACCATATATTTT
NA	many	TRBV9	TRBJ2-1	CASSVAGTPRNEQFF	TGTGCCAGCAGCGTCGCCGGGACCCCGAGGAATGAGCAGTTCTTC
NA	few	TRBV28	TRBJ2-3	CASSPSQGPDTQYF	TGTGCCAGCAGTCCCTCACAGGGCCCAGATACGCAGTATTTT
NA	many	TRBV6-6	TRBJ2-3	CASSWSSTDTQYF	TGTGCCAGCAGCTGGTCTAGCACAGATACGCAGTATTTT
NA	NA	TRBV19	TRBJ2-2	CAIRQANTGELFF	TGTGCCATAAGACAGGCTAACACCGGGGAGCTGTTTTTT